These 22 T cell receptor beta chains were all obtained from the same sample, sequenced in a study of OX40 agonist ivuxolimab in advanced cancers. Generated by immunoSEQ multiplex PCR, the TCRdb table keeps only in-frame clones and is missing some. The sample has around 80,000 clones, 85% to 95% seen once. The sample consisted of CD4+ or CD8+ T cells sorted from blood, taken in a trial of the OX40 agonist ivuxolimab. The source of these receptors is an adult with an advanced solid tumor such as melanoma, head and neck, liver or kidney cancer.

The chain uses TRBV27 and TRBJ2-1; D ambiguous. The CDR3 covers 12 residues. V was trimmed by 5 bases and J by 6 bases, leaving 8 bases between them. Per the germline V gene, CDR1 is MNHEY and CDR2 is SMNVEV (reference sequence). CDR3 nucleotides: TGTGCCAGCAGTCAACCCAGCAATGAGCAGTTCTTC. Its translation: CASSQPSNEQFF.

The CDR3 coding sequence is TGTGCCAGCAGCTTCGGGACTGGTTACAATGAGCAGTTCTTC. This sequence encodes CASSFGTGYNEQFF. The chain links TRBV7-2 to TRBJ2-1; the D gene is possibly TRBD2 (6 bases). This CDR3 spans 14 amino acids. Germline-derived CDR1 and CDR2 are SGHTA and FQGNSA. Trimming pared 3 bases from V and 4 bases from J, leaving 10 bases between.

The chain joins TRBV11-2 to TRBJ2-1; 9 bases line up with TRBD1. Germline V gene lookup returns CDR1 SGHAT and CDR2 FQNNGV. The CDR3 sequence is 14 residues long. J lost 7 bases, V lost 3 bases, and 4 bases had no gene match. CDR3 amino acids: CASSFGQGFNEQFF. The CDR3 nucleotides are TGTGCCAGCAGCTTCGGACAGGGGTTTAATGAGCAGTTCTTC.

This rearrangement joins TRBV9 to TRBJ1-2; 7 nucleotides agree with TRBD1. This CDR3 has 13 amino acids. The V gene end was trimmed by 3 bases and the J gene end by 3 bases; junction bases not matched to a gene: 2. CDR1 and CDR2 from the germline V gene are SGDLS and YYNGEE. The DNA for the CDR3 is TGTGCCAGCAGCGGTGGGACAGACTATGGCTACACCTTC. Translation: CASSGGTDYGYTF. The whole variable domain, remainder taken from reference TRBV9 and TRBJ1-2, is DSGVTQTPKHLITATGQRVTLRCSPRSGDLSVYWYQQSLDQGLQFLIQYYNGEERAKGNILERFSAQQFPDLHSELNLSSLELGDSALYFCASSGGTDYGYTFGSGTRLTVV.

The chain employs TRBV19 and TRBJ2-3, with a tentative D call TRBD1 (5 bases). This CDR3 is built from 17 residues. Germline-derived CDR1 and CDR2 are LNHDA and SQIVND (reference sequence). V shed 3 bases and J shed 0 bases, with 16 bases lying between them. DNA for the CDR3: TGTGCCAGTAGTATCAGGGTAATAGCCACAAGCACAGATACGCAGTATTTT. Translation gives CASSIRVIATSTDTQYF.

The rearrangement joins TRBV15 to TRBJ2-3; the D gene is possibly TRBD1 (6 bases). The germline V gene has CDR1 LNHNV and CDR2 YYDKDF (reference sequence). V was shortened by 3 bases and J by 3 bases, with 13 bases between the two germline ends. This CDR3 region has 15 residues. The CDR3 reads CATSRTGIATDTQYF. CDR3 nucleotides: TGTGCCACCAGCAGGACAGGTATTGCGACAGATACGCAGTATTTT.

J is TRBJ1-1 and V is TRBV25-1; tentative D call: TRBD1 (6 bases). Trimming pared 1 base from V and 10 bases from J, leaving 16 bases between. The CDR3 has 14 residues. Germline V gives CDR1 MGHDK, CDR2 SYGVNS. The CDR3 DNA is TGTGCCAGCAGTGAATCCGCTCTACCGGGGGCAGCTTTCTTT. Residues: CASSESALPGAAFF.

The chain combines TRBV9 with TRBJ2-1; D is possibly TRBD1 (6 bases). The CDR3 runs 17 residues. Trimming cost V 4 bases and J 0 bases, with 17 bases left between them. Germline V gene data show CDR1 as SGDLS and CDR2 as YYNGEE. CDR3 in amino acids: CASSPTGLGSSYNEQFF. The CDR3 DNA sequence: TGTGCCAGCAGCCCGACAGGTCTTGGAAGCTCCTACAATGAGCAGTTCTTC.

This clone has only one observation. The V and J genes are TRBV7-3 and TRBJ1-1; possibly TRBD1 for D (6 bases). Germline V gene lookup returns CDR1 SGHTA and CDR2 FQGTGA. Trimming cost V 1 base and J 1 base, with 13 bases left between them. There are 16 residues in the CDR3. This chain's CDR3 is CASSLRGQGRNTEAFF. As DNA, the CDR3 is TGTGCCAGCAGCTTAAGGGGGCAGGGAAGGAACACTGAAGCTTTCTTT.

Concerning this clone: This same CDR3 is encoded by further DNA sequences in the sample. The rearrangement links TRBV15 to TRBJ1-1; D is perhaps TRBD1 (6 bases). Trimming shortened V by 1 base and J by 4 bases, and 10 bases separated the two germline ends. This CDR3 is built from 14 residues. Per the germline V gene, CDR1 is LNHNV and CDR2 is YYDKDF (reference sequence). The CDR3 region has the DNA TGTGCCACCAGCAGAGTACAGGGTTCCACTGAAGCTTTCTTT. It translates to CATSRVQGSTEAFF.

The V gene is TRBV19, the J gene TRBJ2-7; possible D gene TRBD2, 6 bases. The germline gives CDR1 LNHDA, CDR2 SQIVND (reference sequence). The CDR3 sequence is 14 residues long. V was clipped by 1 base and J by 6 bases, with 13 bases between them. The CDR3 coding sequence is TGTGCCAGTAGTATAGCGGGAGTGGCGTCCGAGCAGTACTTC. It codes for CASSIAGVASEQYF.

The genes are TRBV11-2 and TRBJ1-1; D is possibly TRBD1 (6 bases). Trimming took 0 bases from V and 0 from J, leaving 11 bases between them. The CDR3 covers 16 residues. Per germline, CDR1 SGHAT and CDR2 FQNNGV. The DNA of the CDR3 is TGTGCCAGCAGCTTAGACGCCAGGGGAATGAACACTGAAGCTTTCTTT. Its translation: CASSLDARGMNTEAFF.

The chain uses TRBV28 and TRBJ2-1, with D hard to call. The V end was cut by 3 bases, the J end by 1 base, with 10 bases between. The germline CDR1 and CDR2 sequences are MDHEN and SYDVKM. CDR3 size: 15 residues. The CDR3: CASSFSPASYNEQFF. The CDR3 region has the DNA TGTGCCAGCAGTTTTTCCCCAGCGTCCTACAATGAGCAGTTCTTC. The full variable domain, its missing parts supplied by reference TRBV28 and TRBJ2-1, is DVKVTQSSRYLVKRTGEKVFLECVQDMDHENMFWYRQDPGLGLRLIYFSYDVKMKEKGDIPEGYSVSREKKERFSLILESASTNQTSMYLCASSFSPASYNEQFFGPGTRLTVL.

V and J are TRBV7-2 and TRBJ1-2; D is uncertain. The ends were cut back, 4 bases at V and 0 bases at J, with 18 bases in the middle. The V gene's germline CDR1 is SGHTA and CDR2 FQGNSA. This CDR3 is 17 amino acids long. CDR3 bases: TGTGCCAGCAGCTCCTCCCCTGCTGTGGGGACTAACTATGGCTACACCTTC. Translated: CASSSSPAVGTNYGYTF. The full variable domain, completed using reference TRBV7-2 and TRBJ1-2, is GAGVSQSPSNKVTEKGKDVELRCDPISGHTALYWYRQSLGQGLEFLIYFQGNSAPDKSGLPSDRFSAERTGGSVSTLTIQRTQQEDSAVYLCASSSSPAVGTNYGYTFGSGTRLTVV.

CDR3 coding DNA: TGCGCCAGCAGCCAAGTTGGCACTAAGATTAAAGAGACCCAGTACTTC. Translated: CASSQVGTKIKETQYF. The rearrangement links TRBV4-1 to TRBJ2-5; no firm D call. The CDR3 is 16 residues long. V was shortened by 1 base and J by 3 bases, with 15 bases between the two germline ends. Per the germline V gene, CDR1 is MGHRA and CDR2 is YSYEKL.

CDR3 bases: TGTGCCAGCAGCCACGGAGCGGGGGGGCTGTGGCAAGAGACCCAGTACTTC. This codes for CASSHGAGGLWQETQYF. This chain uses TRBV5-6 with TRBJ2-5; 10 bases match TRBD2. There are 17 residues in the CDR3. From germline, CDR1 is SGHDT and CDR2 YYEEEE. The J segment lost 2 bases and the V segment lost 4 bases, leaving 11 bases of the junction unmatched.

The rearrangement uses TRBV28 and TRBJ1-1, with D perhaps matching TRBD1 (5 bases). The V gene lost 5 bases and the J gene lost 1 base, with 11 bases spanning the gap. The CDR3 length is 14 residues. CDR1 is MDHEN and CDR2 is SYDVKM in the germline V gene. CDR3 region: CASSEGVWNTEAFF. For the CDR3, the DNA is TGTGCCAGCAGTGAAGGGGTTTGGAACACTGAAGCTTTCTTT.

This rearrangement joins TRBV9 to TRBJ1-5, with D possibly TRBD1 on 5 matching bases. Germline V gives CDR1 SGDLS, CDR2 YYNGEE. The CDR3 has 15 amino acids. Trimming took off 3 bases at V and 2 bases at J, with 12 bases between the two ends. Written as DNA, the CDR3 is TGTGCCAGCAGCGCCGGGACCGAACGCAATCAGCCCCAGCATTTT. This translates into CASSAGTERNQPQHF.

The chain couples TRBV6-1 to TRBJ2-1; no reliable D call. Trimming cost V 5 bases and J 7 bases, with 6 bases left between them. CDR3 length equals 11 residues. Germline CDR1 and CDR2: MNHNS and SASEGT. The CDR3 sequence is CASSPRNEQFF. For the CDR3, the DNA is TGTGCCAGCAGTCCTAGGAATGAGCAGTTCTTC.

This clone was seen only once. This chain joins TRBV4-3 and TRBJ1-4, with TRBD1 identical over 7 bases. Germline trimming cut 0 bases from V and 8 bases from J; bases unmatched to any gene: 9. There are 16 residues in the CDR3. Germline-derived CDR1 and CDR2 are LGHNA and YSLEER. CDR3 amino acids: CASSQEPTGLLEKLFF. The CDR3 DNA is TGCGCCAGCAGCCAAGAACCGACAGGGTTGCTCGAAAAACTGTTTTTT.

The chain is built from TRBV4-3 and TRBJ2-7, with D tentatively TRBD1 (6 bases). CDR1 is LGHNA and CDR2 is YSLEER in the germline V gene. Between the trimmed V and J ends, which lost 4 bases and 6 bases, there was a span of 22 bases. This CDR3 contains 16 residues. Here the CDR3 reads CASSPNPGTLTTEQYF. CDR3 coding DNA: TGCGCCAGCAGCCCCAACCCCGGGACACTGACGACCGAGCAGTACTTC.

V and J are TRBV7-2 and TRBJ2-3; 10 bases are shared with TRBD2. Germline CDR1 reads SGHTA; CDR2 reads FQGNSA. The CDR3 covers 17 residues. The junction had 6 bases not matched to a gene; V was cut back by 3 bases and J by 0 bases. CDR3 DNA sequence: TGTGCCAGCAGCTTGCCGACTAGCGGGCCTAGCACAGATACGCAGTATTTT. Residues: CASSLPTSGPSTDTQYF.